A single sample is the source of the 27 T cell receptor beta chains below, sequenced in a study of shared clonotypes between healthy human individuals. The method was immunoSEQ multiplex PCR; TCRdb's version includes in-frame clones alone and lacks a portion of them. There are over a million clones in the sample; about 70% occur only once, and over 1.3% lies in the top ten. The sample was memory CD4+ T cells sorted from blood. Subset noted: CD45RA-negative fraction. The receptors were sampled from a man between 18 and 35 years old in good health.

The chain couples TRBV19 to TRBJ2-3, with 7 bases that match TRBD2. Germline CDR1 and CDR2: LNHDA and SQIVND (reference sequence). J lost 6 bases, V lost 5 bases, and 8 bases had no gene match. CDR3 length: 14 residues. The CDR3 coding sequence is TGTGCCAGTAGTGTGGTGACTAGCATGGATACGCAGTATTTT. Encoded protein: CASSVVTSMDTQYF. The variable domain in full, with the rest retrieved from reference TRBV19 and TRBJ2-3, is DGGITQSPKYLFRKEGQNVTLSCEQNLNHDAMYWYRQDPGQGLRLIYYSQIVNDFQKGDIAEGYSVSREKKESFPLTVTSAQKNPTAFYLCASSVVTSMDTQYFGPGTRLTVL.

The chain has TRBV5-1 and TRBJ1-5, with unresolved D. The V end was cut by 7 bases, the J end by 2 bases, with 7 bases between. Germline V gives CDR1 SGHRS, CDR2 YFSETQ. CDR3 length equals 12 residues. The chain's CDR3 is CASVWCNQPQHF. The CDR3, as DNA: TGCGCCAGCGTCTGGTGCAATCAGCCCCAGCATTTT. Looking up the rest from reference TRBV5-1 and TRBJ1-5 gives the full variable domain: KAGVTQTPRYLIKTRGQQVTLSCSPISGHRSVSWYQQTPGQGLQFLFEYFSETQRNKGNFPGRFSGRQFSNSRSEMNVSTLELGDSALYLCASVWCNQPQHFGDGTRLSIL.

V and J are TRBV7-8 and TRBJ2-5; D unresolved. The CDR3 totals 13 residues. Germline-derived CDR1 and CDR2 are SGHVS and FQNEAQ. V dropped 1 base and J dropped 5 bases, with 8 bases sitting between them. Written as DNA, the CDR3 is TGTGCCAGCAGCTTAGGGGCAGTTGAGACCCAGTACTTC. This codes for CASSLGAVETQYF.

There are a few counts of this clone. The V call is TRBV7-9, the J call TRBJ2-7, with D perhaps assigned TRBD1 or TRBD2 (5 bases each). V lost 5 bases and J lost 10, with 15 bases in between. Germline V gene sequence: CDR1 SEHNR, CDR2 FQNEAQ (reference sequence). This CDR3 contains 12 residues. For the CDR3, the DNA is TGTGCCAGCAGCACACTGTGGGGACCTCAGTACTTC. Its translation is CASSTLWGPQYF.

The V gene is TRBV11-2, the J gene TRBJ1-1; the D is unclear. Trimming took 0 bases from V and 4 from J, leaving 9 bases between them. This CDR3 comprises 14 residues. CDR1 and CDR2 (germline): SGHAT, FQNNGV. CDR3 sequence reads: CASSLEVDGTEAFF. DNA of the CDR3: TGTGCCAGCAGCTTAGAGGTCGACGGCACTGAAGCTTTCTTT.

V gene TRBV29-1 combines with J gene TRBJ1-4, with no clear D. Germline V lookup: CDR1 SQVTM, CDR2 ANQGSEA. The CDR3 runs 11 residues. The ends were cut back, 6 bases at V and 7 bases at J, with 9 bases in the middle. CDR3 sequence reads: CSVLRGEKLFF. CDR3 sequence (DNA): TGCAGCGTCCTTCGAGGTGAAAAACTGTTTTTT.

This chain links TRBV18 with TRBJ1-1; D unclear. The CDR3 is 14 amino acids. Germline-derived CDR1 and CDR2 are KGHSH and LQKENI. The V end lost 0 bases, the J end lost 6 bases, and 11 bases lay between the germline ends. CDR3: CASSPPWDRAEAFF. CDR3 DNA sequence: TGTGCCAGCTCACCACCTTGGGATAGAGCTGAAGCTTTCTTT.

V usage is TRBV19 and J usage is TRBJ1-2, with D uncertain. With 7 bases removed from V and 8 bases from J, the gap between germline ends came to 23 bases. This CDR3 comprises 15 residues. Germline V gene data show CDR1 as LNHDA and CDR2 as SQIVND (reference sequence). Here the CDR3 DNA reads TGTGCCAGTACCCCCCCTGAGGAGGACGGTTGGGGCTACACCTTC. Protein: CASTPPEEDGWGYTF.

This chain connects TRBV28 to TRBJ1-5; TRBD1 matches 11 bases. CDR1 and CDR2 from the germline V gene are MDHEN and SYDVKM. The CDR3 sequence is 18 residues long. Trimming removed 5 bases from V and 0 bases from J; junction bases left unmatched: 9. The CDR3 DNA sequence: TGTGCCAGCAGTCGTAGGACAGGGGGCGCGAGTAGCAATCAGCCCCAGCATTTT. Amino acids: CASSRRTGGASSNQPQHF. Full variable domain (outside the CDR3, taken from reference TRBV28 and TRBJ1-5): DVKVTQSSRYLVKRTGEKVFLECVQDMDHENMFWYRQDPGLGLRLIYFSYDVKMKEKGDIPEGYSVSREKKERFSLILESASTNQTSMYLCASSRRTGGASSNQPQHFGDGTRLSIL.

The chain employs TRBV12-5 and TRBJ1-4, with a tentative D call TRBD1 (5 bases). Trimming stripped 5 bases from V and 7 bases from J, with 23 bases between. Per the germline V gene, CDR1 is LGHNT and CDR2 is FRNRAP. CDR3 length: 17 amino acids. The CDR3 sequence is CASGLRWDGRGAEKLFF. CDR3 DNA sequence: TGTGCTAGTGGTCTCAGGTGGGACGGCCGTGGGGCTGAAAAACTGTTTTTT.

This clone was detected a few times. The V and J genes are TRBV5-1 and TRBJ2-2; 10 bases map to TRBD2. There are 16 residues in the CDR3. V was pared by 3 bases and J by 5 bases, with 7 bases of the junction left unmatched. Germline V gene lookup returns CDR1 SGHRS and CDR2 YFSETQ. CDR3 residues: CASSSSSGSGTGELFF. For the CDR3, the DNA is TGCGCCAGCAGCTCATCTAGCGGGAGTGGGACCGGGGAGCTGTTTTTT.

DNA of the CDR3: TGTGCCAGCAGCTCCCGAGGGGGGGACTACGAGCAGTACTTC. It codes for CASSSRGGDYEQYF. The gene calls are TRBV5-4 and TRBJ2-7, with D perhaps TRBD2 (7 bases). V lost 3 bases and J lost 3, with 13 bases in between. The germline V gene has CDR1 SGHNT and CDR2 YYREEE (reference sequence). The CDR3 is 14 residues long. Full variable domain (outside the CDR3, taken from reference TRBV5-4 and TRBJ2-7): ETGVTQSPTHLIKTRGQQVTLRCSSQSGHNTVSWYQQALGQGPQFIFQYYREEENGRGNFPPRFSGLQFPNYSSELNVNALELDDSALYLCASSSRGGDYEQYFGPGTRLTVT.

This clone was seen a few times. DNA for the CDR3: TGTGCCAGCAGTTTTTCAGGGAGCACTGAAGCTTTCTTT. Protein sequence: CASSFSGSTEAFF. The chain employs TRBV6-5 and TRBJ1-1; perhaps TRBD1 as D (5 bases). V gave up 4 bases and J gave up 4 bases, with 10 bases separating them. The CDR3 runs 13 residues. The germline gives CDR1 MNHEY, CDR2 SVGAGI.

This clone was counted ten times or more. The CDR3, as DNA: TGTGCCAGCAGTTTCGGTCGCAGGGGTTCTGGAAACACCATATATTTT. Translating it yields CASSFGRRGSGNTIYF. The chain combines TRBV27 with TRBJ1-3; D might be TRBD1 (6 bases). Trimming removed 3 bases at V and 1 base at J, with 13 bases between. Looked up from germline, CDR1 is MNHEY and CDR2 is SMNVEV (reference sequence). CDR3 length: 16 residues.

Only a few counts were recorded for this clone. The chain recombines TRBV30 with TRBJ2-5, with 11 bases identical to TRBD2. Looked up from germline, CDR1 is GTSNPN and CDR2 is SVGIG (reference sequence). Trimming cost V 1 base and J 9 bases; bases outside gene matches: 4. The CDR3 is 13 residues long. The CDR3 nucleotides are TGTGCCTGGAGTGGGGGACTAGCGGAGCCCCAGTACTTC. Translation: CAWSGGLAEPQYF.

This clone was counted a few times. DNA for the CDR3: TGTGCCAGTAGTATAAGTCGGGGCTTGGCTTTCTTT. Protein sequence: CASSISRGLAFF. This chain links TRBV19 with TRBJ1-1; D may be TRBD1 (5 bases). CDR1 is LNHDA and CDR2 is SQIVND in the germline V gene (reference sequence). The CDR3 is 12 residues long. Trimming shortened V by 2 bases and J by 11 bases, and 12 bases separated the two germline ends.

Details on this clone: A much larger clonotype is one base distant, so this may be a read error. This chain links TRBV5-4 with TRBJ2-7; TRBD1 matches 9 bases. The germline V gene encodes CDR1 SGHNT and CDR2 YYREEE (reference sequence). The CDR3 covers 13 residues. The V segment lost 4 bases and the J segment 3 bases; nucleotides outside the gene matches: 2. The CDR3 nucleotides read TGTGCCAGCAGCCGGACAGGGGTCTACGAGCAGTACTTC. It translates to CASSRTGVYEQYF. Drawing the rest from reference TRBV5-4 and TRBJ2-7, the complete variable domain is ETGVTQSPTHLIKTRGQQVTLRCSSQSGHNTVSWYQQALGQGPQFIFQYYREEENGRGNFPPRFSGLQFPNYSSELNVNALELDDSALYLCASSRTGVYEQYFGPGTRLTVT.

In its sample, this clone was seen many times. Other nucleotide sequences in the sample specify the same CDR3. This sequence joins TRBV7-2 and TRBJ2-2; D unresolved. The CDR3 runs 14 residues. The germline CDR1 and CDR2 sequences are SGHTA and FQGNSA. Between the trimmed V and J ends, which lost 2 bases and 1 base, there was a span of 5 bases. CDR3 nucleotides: TGTGCCAGCAGCTTAAAAATGAACACCGGGGAGCTGTTTTTT. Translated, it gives CASSLKMNTGELFF.

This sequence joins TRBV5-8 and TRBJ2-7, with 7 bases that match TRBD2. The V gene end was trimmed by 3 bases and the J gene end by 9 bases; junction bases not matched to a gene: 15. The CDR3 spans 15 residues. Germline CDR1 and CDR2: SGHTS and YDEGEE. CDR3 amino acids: CASSWGEGLAAAQYF. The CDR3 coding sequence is TGTGCCAGCAGCTGGGGGGAGGGGCTGGCGGCGGCGCAGTACTTC. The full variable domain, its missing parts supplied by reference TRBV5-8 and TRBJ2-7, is EAGVTQSPTHLIKTRGQQATLRCSPISGHTSVYWYQQALGLGLQFLLWYDEGEERNRGNFPPRFSGRQFPNYSSELNVNALELEDSALYLCASSWGEGLAAAQYFGPGTRLTVT.

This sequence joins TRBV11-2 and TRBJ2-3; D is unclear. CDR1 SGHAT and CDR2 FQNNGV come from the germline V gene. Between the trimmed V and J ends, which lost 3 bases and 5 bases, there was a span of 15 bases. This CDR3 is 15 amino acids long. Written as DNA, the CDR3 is TGTGCCAGCAGCTTCTTTGCTAATCTCCAAGATACGCAGTATTTT. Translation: CASSFFANLQDTQYF.

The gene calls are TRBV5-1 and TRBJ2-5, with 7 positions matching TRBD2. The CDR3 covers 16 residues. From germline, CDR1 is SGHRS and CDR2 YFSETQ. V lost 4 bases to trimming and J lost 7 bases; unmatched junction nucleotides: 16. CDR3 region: CASSPEGSGVYGTQYF. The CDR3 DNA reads TGCGCCAGCAGCCCGGAGGGCAGCGGGGTTTATGGGACCCAGTACTTC.

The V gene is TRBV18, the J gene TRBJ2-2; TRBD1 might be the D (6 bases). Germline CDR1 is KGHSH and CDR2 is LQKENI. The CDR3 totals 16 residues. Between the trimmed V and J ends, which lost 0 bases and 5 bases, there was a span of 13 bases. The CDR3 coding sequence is TGTGCCAGCTCACCACCGGTGAGGCAGGGGACCGGGGAGCTGTTTTTT. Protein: CASSPPVRQGTGELFF.

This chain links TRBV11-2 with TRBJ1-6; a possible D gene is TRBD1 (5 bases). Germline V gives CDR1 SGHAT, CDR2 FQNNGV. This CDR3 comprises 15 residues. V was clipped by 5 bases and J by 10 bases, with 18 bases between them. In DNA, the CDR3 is TGTGCCAGCAGCGACCTACAGGCCTCAGTATCACCCCTCCACTTT. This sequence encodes CASSDLQASVSPLHF.

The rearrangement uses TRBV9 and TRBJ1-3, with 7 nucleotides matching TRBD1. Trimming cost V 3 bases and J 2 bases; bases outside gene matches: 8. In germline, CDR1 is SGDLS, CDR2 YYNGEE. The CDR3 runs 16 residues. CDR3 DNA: TGTGCCAGCAGCGAGAGAGGTGACAGGGCTGGAAACACCATATATTTT. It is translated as CASSERGDRAGNTIYF.

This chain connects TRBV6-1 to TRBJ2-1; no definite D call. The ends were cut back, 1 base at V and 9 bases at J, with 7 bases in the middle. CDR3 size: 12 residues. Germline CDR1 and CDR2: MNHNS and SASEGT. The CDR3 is CASSEVSSEQFF. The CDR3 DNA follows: TGTGCCAGCAGTGAAGTGAGTAGTGAGCAGTTCTTC.

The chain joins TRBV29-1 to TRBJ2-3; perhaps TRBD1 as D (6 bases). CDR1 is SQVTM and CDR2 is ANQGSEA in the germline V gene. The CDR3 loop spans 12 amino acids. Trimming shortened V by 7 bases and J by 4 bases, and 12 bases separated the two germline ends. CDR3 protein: CSGGQSPDTQYF. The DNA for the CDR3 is TGCAGCGGGGGGCAGAGCCCAGATACGCAGTATTTT.

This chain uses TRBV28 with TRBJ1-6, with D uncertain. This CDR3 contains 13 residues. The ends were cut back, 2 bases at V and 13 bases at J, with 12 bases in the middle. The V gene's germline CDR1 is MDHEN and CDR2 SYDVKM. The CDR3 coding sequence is TGTGCCAGCAGTTTAATAGGCCCCCGCCCCCTCCACTTT. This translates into CASSLIGPRPLHF.